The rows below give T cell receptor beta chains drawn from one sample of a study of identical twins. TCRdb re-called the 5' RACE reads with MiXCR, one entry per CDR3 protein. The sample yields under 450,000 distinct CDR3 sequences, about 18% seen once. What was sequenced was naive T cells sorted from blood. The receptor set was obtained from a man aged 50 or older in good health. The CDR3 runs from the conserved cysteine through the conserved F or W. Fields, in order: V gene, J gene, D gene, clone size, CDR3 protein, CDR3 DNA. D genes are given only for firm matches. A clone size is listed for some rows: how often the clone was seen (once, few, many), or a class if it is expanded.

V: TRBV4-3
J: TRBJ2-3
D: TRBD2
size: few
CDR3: CASSPESGRVDTQYF
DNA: TGCGCCAGCAGCCCTGAGTCGGGGAGGGTAGATACGCAGTATTTT

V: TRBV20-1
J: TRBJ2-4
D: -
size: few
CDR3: CSADNRVATKNIQYF
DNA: TGCAGTGCCGATAACAGGGTTGCGACCAAAAACATTCAGTACTTC

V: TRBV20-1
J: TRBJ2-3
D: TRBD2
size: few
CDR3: CSASTSGGYTDTQYF
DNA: TGCAGTGCCTCAACTAGCGGGGGGTACACAGATACGCAGTATTTT

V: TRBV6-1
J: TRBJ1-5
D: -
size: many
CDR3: CASSALYVFNQPQHF
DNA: TGTGCCAGCAGTGCCCTGTATGTTTTCAATCAGCCCCAGCATTTT

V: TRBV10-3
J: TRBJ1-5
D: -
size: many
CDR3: CAISEMGREGPQHF
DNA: TGTGCCATCAGCGAAATGGGGAGAGAGGGGCCCCAGCATTTT

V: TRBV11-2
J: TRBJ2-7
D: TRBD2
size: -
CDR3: CASSERLAGGFEQYF
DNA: TGTGCCAGCAGCGAACGACTAGCGGGGGGGTTCGAGCAGTACTTC

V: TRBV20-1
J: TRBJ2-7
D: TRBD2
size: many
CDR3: CSAPPGGSYEQYF
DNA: TGCAGTGCTCCCCCGGGGGGTTCCTACGAGCAGTACTTC

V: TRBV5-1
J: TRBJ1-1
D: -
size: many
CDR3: CASSLATGEAFF
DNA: TGCGCCAGCAGCTTGGCGACAGGCGAAGCTTTCTTT

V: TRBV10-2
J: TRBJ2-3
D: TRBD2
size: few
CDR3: CATRLAASTDTQYF
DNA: TGCGCCACGAGACTAGCGGCTAGCACAGATACGCAGTATTTT

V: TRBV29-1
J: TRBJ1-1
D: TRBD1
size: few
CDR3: CSVQGETMNTEAFF
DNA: TGCAGCGTGCAGGGGGAGACGATGAACACTGAAGCTTTCTTT

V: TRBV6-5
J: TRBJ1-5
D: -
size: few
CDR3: CASSSYGQRLSNQPQHF
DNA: TGTGCCAGCAGTTCGTACGGACAACGACTAAGCAATCAGCCCCAGCATTTT

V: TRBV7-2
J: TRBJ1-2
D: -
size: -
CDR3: CASSFGGYGYTF
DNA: TGTGCCAGCAGTTTCGGGGGCTATGGCTACACCTTC

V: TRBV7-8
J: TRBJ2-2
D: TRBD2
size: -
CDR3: CASSLAERGNTGELFF
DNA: TGTGCCAGCAGCTTAGCGGAGCGGGGCAACACCGGGGAGCTGTTTTTT

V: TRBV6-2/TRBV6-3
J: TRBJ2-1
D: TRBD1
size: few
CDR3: CASRETGGVMYNEQFF
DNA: TGTGCCAGCAGGGAGACAGGGGGTGTGATGTACAATGAGCAGTTCTTC

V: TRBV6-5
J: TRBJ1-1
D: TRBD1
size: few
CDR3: CASSYGPQGIHTEAFF
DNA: TGTGCCAGCAGTTACGGACCACAGGGGATCCACACTGAAGCTTTCTTT

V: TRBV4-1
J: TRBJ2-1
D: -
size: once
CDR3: CASSPGDWLYNEQFF
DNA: TGCGCCAGCAGCCCGGGGGACTGGCTTTACAATGAGCAGTTCTTC

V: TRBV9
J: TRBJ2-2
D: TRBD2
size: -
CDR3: CASSARLAGVFSAGELFF
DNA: TGTGCCAGCAGCGCGAGACTAGCGGGAGTATTTTCGGCCGGGGAGCTGTTTTTT

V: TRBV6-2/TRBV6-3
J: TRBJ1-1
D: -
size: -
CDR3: CASSYLGALNTEAFF
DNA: TGTGCCAGCAGTTACCTGGGGGCCTTGAACACTGAAGCTTTCTTT

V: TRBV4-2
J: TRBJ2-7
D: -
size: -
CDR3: CASSQPGTLNANEQYF
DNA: TGTGCCAGCAGCCAACCCGGGACACTCAATGCAAACGAGCAGTACTTC

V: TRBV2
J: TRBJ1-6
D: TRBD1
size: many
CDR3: CASNMGSQGAESPLHF
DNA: TGTGCCAGCAATATGGGCTCACAGGGGGCGGAATCACCCCTCCACTTT

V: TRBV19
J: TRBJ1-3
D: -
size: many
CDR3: CATAARVGSGNTIYF
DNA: TGTGCCACCGCGGCCAGGGTCGGCTCTGGAAACACCATATATTTT

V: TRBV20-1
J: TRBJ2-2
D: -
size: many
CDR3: CSAKGFPAANTGELFF
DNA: TGCAGTGCTAAAGGTTTTCCGGCAGCGAACACCGGGGAGCTGTTTTTT

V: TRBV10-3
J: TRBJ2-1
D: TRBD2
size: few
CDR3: CAIRSSGGANNEQFF
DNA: TGTGCCATCAGATCTAGCGGGGGGGCGAACAATGAGCAGTTCTTC

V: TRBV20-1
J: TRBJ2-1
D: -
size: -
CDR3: CSASRSTGGINNEQFF
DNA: TGCAGTGCTAGCCGGTCGACAGGCGGTATTAACAATGAGCAGTTCTTC

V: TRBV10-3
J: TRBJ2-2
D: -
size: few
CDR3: CAISGGVPGELFF
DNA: TGTGCCATCAGTGGGGGAGTGCCCGGGGAGCTGTTTTTT

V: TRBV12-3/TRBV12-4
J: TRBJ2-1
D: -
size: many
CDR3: CASSTRGDSYNEQFF
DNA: TGTGCCAGCAGTACCCGGGGAGACTCCTACAATGAGCAGTTCTTC

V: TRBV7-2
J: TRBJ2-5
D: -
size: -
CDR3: CASSLRGGHQETQYF
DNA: TGTGCCAGCAGCTTAAGGGGGGGACACCAAGAGACCCAGTACTTC

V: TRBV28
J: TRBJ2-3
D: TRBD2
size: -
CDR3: CASSLLAGGPYTQYF
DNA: TGTGCCAGCAGTCTACTAGCGGGAGGGCCATATACGCAGTATTTT

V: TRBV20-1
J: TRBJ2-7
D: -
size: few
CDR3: CSAPSHLGYEQYF
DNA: TGCAGTGCCCCCTCCCACCTTGGCTACGAGCAGTACTTC

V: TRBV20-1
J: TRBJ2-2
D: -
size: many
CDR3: CSATRGQWETGELFF
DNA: TGCAGTGCTACCCGAGGACAGTGGGAGACCGGGGAGCTGTTTTTT

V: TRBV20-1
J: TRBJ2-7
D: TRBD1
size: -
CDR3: CSATGTGKEQYF
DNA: TGCAGTGCTACCGGGACAGGAAAAGAGCAGTACTTC

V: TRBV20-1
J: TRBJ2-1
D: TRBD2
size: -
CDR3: CSASVQRGGRNEQFF
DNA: TGCAGTGCTAGTGTTCAGCGGGGGGGCCGGAATGAGCAGTTCTTC

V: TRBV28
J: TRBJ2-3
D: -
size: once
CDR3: CASSLRSFYTTDTQYF
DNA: TGTGCCAGCAGTTTAAGGTCATTCTATACCACAGATACGCAGTATTTT

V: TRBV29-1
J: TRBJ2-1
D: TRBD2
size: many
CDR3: CSVAGTSDEQFF
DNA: TGCAGCGTAGCCGGGACTAGCGATGAGCAGTTCTTC

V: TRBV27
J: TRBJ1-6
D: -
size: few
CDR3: CASSSGGSSPLHF
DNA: TGTGCCAGCAGTTCGGGGGGAAGTTCACCCCTCCACTTT

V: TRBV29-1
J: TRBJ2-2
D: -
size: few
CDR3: CSVGPGATGELFF
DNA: TGCAGCGTTGGTCCGGGGGCGACCGGGGAGCTGTTTTTT

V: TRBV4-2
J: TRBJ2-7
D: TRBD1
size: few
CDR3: CASSQEGQDYEQYF
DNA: TGTGCCAGCAGCCAAGAAGGACAGGACTACGAGCAGTACTTC

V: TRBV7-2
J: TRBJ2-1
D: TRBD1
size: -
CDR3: CASSFSQGAYNEQFF
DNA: TGTGCCAGCAGCTTTTCCCAGGGGGCCTACAATGAGCAGTTCTTC

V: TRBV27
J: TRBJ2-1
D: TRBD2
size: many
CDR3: CASQLAGGSTYNEQFF
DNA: TGTGCCAGCCAACTAGCGGGGGGGTCGACCTACAATGAGCAGTTCTTC

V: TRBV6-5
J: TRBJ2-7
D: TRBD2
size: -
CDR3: CASSLAGVNSYEQYF
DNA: TGTGCCAGCAGTTTAGCGGGGGTCAATTCCTACGAGCAGTACTTC

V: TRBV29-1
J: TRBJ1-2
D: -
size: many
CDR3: CSVSTVGAGDGYTF
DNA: TGCAGCGTTTCTACGGTAGGGGCAGGAGATGGCTACACCTTC

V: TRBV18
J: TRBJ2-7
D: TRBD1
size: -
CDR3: CASSGQGMGEQYF
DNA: TGTGCCAGCTCAGGACAGGGTATGGGCGAGCAGTACTTC

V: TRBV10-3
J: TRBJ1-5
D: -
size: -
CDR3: CASCDRPSNQPQHF
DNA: TGTGCCAGCTGTGACAGGCCGAGCAATCAGCCCCAGCATTTT

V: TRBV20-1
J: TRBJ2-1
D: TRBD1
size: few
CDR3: CSALLQGFEQFF
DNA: TGCAGTGCTCTTTTACAGGGGTTTGAGCAGTTCTTC

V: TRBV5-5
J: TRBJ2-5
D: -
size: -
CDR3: CASSLYDQETQYF
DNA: TGTGCCAGCAGTTTGTACGACCAAGAGACCCAGTACTTC

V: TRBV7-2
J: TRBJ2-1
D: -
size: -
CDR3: CASSLGRTVSNEQFF
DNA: TGTGCCAGCAGCCTGGGACGAACCGTCTCTAATGAGCAGTTCTTC

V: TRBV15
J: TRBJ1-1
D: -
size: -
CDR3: CATSRDYEAFF
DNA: TGTGCCACCAGCAGAGATTATGAAGCTTTCTTT

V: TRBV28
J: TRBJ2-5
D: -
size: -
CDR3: CASSSGSAGMETQYF
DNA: TGTGCCAGCAGTTCCGGGAGCGCGGGGATGGAGACCCAGTACTTC

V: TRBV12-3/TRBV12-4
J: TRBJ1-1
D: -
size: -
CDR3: CASSLGQRAFF
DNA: TGTGCCAGCAGTTTAGGGCAGCGGGCTTTCTTT

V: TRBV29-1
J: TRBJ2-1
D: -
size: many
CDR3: CSVELWDRSYNEQFF
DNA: TGCAGCGTTGAATTGTGGGACCGCTCCTACAATGAGCAGTTCTTC

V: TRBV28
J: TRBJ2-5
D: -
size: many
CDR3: CASSLRGKETQYF
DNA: TGTGCCAGCAGTTTACGGGGGAAAGAGACCCAGTACTTC

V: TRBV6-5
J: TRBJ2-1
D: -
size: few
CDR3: CASSYSQGRAPYNEQFF
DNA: TGTGCCAGCAGTTACTCGCAGGGCAGGGCCCCCTACAATGAGCAGTTCTTC

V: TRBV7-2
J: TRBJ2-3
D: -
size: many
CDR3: CASSLVPSSTDTQYF
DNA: TGTGCCAGCAGCTTAGTACCTAGTAGCACAGATACGCAGTATTTT

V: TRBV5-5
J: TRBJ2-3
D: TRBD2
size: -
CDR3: CASRSGPSGGTDTQYF
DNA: TGTGCCAGCAGGTCAGGCCCTAGCGGGGGCACAGATACGCAGTATTTT

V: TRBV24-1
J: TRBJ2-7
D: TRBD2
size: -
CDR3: CATSDSAGGSYEQYF
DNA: TGTGCCACCAGTGATTCTGCGGGAGGCTCCTACGAGCAGTACTTC